This record covers a single T cell receptor (beta chain). Produced via immunoSEQ multiplex PCR; TCRdb's table is partial and in-frame only. The data contain some 530,000 clones, 70% to 80% of them seen just once; the ten biggest clones take up more than 10%. This specimen belongs to a study of shared clonotypes between healthy human individuals. Trimming took 5 bases from V and 6 from J, leaving 21 bases between them. The CDR3 is 15 residues long. Germline V gene sequence: CDR1 SGHRS, CDR2 YFSETQ. The receptor was derived from a woman between 40 and 55 years old in good health. Some clones in this sample may be carry-over from other donors' samples. The chain uses TRBV5-1 and TRBJ2-7, with D perhaps given as TRBD1 or TRBD2 (5 bases each). Sequencing was carried out using PBMCs. The CDR3 spells CASRSEPGRRGEQYF. CDR3 nucleotide sequence: TGCGCCAGCAGGTCGGAACCGGGACGTCGGGGCGAGCAGTACTTC.